The rows below give T cell receptor beta chains drawn from one sample of a study of blood T cell repertoires in COVID-19. Here immunoSEQ multiplex PCR was the method, and the copy in TCRdb shows in-frame clones only, minus some. The data show around 130,000 clones, around 77% seen once. What was sequenced was peripheral blood. Receptors originate from a human donor in a cohort sampled during active COVID-19. The CDR3 runs from the conserved cysteine through the conserved F or W.

v_gene	j_gene	CDR3aa
TRBV15	TRBJ2-7	CATSRARDRSSYEQYF
TRBV30	TRBJ1-5	CAWREGQGLPLGQPQHF
TRBV3-1/TRBV3-2	TRBJ1-1	CASSQMTGTEAFF
TRBV3-1/TRBV3-2	TRBJ2-7	CASSRTNSYEQYF
TRBV5-6	TRBJ2-7	CASSHTGTGMVIISYEQYF
TRBV11-3	TRBJ1-1	CASSSTGEGTEAFF
TRBV6-5	TRBJ2-7	CASSGQGRREQYF
TRBV5-1	TRBJ1-2	CASSYGQGDGYTF
TRBV5-4	TRBJ2-7	CASSLEARDYEQYF
TRBV19	TRBJ2-7	CASSRQGGPYEQYF
TRBV6-5	TRBJ2-7	CASSYSVRGYYEQYF
TRBV4-1	TRBJ2-7	CASSPGTGFYEQYF
TRBV6-5	TRBJ1-4	CASSYQGARGEKLFF
TRBV6-4	TRBJ2-5	CASSRAGGETQYF
TRBV28	TRBJ2-7	CASSLRDLTYEQYF
TRBV7-9	TRBJ1-2	CASSLVGGSVYGYTF
TRBV4-1	TRBJ1-2	CASSQDSDRAISGYTF
TRBV12-3/TRBV12-4	TRBJ1-2	CASSPTGAGGYTF
TRBV7-9	TRBJ2-7	CASSPGTSYEQYF
TRBV7-8	TRBJ1-5	CASSLGVTALGQPQHF
TRBV5-5	TRBJ2-7	CASSLDLAGAYEQYF
TRBV10-1	TRBJ1-3	CASTADSGNTIYF
TRBV7-6	TRBJ2-2	CASSLARDTYTGELFF